The 18 T cell receptor beta chains reported below all come from one sample, sequenced in a study of T cells after yellow fever vaccination (dated by TCRdb to between 2018 and 2020). The library was made by 5' RACE. The data were produced on an Illumina HiSeq 2500. TCRdb reprocessed the public reads (quality trimming at Q25 with fastp, clone calling with MiXCR) and kept in-frame beta chains. Duplicate CDR3 protein sequences are folded into a single record with the most common DNA and genes. The sample contains approximately 340,000 distinct CDR3 sequences, 8.7% of them found a single time. The leading ten clones occupy around 17% of the sample. Per the publication, the treatment or condition label means: live attenuated yellow fever vaccine strain. The sequences come from PBMCs, collected on the day of the first yellow fever vaccination. The receptors were gathered from a man between 18 and 29 years old who received the YFV17D yellow fever vaccine.

This clonotype was observed a few times. V and J are TRBV7-3 and TRBJ2-7; 9 positions agree with TRBD1. Trimming cost V 5 bases and J 5 bases; bases outside gene matches: 10. CDR1 SGHTA and CDR2 FQGTGA come from the germline V gene. CDR3 size: 15 residues. The CDR3 DNA follows: TGTGCCAGCAGCCGATCGGGACAGGGTGGCGACGAGCAGTACTTC. Residues: CASSRSGQGGDEQYF.

The table lists this clonotype with many counts. This chain joins TRBV29-1 and TRBJ2-3, with 11 bases fitting TRBD1. The CDR3 length is 16 residues. The germline V gene encodes CDR1 SQVTM and CDR2 ANQGSEA. V was pared by 3 bases and J by 4 bases, with 9 bases of the junction left unmatched. In DNA form, the CDR3 reads TGCAGCGTTGAGGGGTGGACAGGGGGCTTGGCAGATACGCAGTATTTT. It codes for CSVEGWTGGLADTQYF.

The J gene is TRBJ1-1, the V gene TRBV7-9; the D is unclear. CDR1 is SEHNR and CDR2 is FQNEAQ in the germline V gene (reference sequence). V dropped 5 bases and J dropped 5 bases, with 9 bases sitting between them. This CDR3 comprises 12 residues. Written as DNA, the CDR3 is TGTGCCAGCAGCGCCTTGGTGACTGAAGCTTTCTTT. As protein: CASSALVTEAFF.

The rearrangement joins TRBV28 to TRBJ2-1; possibly TRBD1 for D (6 bases). The CDR3 is made up of 12 amino acids. Trimming stripped 2 bases from V and 9 bases from J, with 8 bases between. Germline loops: CDR1 MDHEN, CDR2 SYDVKM. The CDR3 spells CASSLGQIEQFF. In DNA form, the CDR3 reads TGTGCCAGCAGTTTAGGACAGATTGAGCAGTTCTTC.

This clonotype has at least ten counts. The V call is TRBV4-2, the J call TRBJ1-2; 8 bases are a match to TRBD1. Trimming took 0 bases from V and 5 from J; bases not matched to a gene: 17. The CDR3 contains 19 residues. CDR1 is LGHNA and CDR2 is YNFKEQ in the germline V gene. CDR3: CASSQESFYSRGRWYGYTF. CDR3 in DNA: TGTGCCAGCAGCCAAGAGTCATTTTATTCCAGGGGGCGATGGTATGGCTACACCTTC.

This sequence joins TRBV4-1 and TRBJ2-3, with D perhaps TRBD1 (7 bases). The CDR3 loop spans 14 amino acids. Trimming cost V 4 bases and J 5 bases, with 13 bases left between them. CDR1 and CDR2 from the germline V gene are MGHRA and YSYEKL. This CDR3 is CASSPRGELDTQYF. CDR3 nucleotides: TGCGCCAGCAGCCCCAGGGGGGAGCTAGATACGCAGTATTTT.

This sequence joins TRBV5-8 and TRBJ2-7, with no clear D. Looked up from germline, CDR1 is SGHTS and CDR2 is YDEGEE. The CDR3 extends over 12 amino acids. CDR3 sequence reads: CGSSLQAYEQYV. The CDR3 bases are TGTGGCAGCAGCTTGCAGGCCTACGAGCAGTACGTC.

This clonotype has more than one count but fewer than ten. The CDR3 loop reads CASSRPIDGGKNEQYV. The DNA of the CDR3 is TGCGCCAGCAGTCGACCGATAGACGGTGGTAAGAACGAGCAGTACGTC. The chain combines TRBV23-1 with TRBJ2-7; D call uncertain. TRBV23-1 qualifies as an ORF whose function is uncertain. V shed 4 bases and J shed 5 bases, with 21 bases lying between them. This CDR3 has 16 amino acids.

The chain joins TRBV5-4 to TRBJ2-7; TRBD1 or TRBD2 may be the D gene (5 bases each). Per germline, CDR1 SGHNT and CDR2 YYREEE (reference sequence). Trimming pared 0 bases from V and 2 bases from J, leaving 12 bases between. The CDR3 sequence is 15 residues long. The CDR3 sequence: CASSLAGTGTYEQYF. DNA of the CDR3: TGTGCCAGCAGCTTGGCTGGGACGGGAACCTACGAGCAGTACTTC.

The chain uses TRBV12-3 or TRBV12-4 and TRBJ1-5; no clear D. V lost 6 bases to trimming and J lost 0 bases, with 12 bases between them. The length of the CDR3 is 15 residues. CDR3 protein: CASRPVGNSNQPQHF. CDR3 nucleotides: TGTGCCAGCAGACCCGTCGGTAATAGCAATCAGCCCCAGCATTTT.

The J gene is TRBJ2-3, the V gene TRBV7-6, with TRBD1 matching over 8 bases. The V segment lost 5 bases and the J segment 6 bases; nucleotides outside the gene matches: 10. The CDR3 is made up of 15 amino acids. CDR1 is SGHVS and CDR2 is FNYEAQ in the germline V gene. CDR3 sequence: CASSPGGPPDDTQYF. CDR3 nucleotides: TGTGCCAGCAGCCCAGGGGGCCCGCCGGATGATACGCAGTATTTT.

The chain is built from TRBV5-1 and TRBJ1-1, with a possible D match to TRBD1 (5 bases). This CDR3 comprises 15 residues. The ends were cut back, 0 bases at V and 1 base at J, with 10 bases in the middle. CDR1 and CDR2 (germline): SGHRS, YFSETQ. The CDR3, as DNA: TGCGCCAGCAGCTTGGATTGGGACGGGAACACTGAAGCTTTCTTT. Residues: CASSLDWDGNTEAFF.

This rearrangement joins TRBV4-1 to TRBJ2-4, with a tentative D call TRBD1 (7 bases). The V gene's germline CDR1 is MGHRA and CDR2 YSYEKL. The V end was cut by 1 base, the J end by 6 bases, with 25 bases between. The CDR3 consists of 19 residues. The CDR3 is CASSQGGTEGAGFTNIQYF. CDR3 in DNA: TGCGCCAGCAGCCAAGGCGGGACCGAGGGGGCGGGTTTCACAAACATTCAGTACTTC.

J is TRBJ2-6 and V is TRBV25-1; no definite D call. The V end was cut by 5 bases, the J end by 0 bases, with 11 bases between. The CDR3 covers 16 residues. The germline CDR1 and CDR2 sequences are MGHDK and SYGVNS. The CDR3 coding sequence is TGTGCCAGCAGTCGAGGCCTTAGCTCTGGGGCCAACGTCCTGACTTTC. It is translated as CASSRGLSSGANVLTF.

This clonotype turned up a few times. This chain joins TRBV18 and TRBJ2-1; D might be TRBD2 (6 bases). This CDR3 is built from 14 residues. V was cut by 5 bases and J by 5 bases, with 13 bases left in between. The V gene's germline CDR1 is KGHSH and CDR2 LQKENI. The CDR3: CASSASVKNNEQFF. CDR3 DNA sequence: TGTGCCAGCTCAGCTAGCGTAAAAAACAATGAGCAGTTCTTC.

This clonotype was counted many times. The chain joins TRBV10-3 to TRBJ2-1; perhaps TRBD2 as D (7 bases). There are 14 residues in the CDR3. Trimming took 7 bases from V and 7 from J, leaving 17 bases between them. CDR1 and CDR2 (germline): ENHRY, SYGVKD. CDR3 DNA: TGTGCCATCACGGGGCAGGGGCGGGGGAATGAGCAGTTCTTC. Protein sequence: CAITGQGRGNEQFF.

V and J are TRBV24-1 and TRBJ2-4, with 12 bases aligning to TRBD1. The junction had 4 bases not matched to a gene; V was cut back by 3 bases and J by 8 bases. The CDR3 totals 15 residues. Germline V lookup: CDR1 KGHDR, CDR2 SFDVKD. The CDR3 DNA follows: TGTGCCACCAGTGATACGGGACAGGGGGCGGACATTCAGTACTTC. Amino acids: CATSDTGQGADIQYF.

This clonotype was counted a few times. The CDR3 loop reads CASSYTGAGAFF. In DNA form, the CDR3 reads TGTGCCAGCAGCTATACAGGGGCGGGAGCTTTCTTT. The chain couples TRBV5-6 to TRBJ1-1; 7 bases agree with TRBD1. CDR3 size: 12 residues. After removal of 3 bases from V and 10 bases from J, the junction contained 6 bases not matched to a gene. The germline V gene has CDR1 SGHDT and CDR2 YYEEEE. The entire variable domain, with the rest obtained from reference TRBV5-6 and TRBJ1-1, is as follows: DAGVTQSPTHLIKTRGQQVTLRCSPKSGHDTVSWYQQALGQGPQFIFQYYEEEERQRGNFPDRFSGHQFPNYSSELNVNALLLGDSALYLCASSYTGAGAFFGQGTRLTVV.